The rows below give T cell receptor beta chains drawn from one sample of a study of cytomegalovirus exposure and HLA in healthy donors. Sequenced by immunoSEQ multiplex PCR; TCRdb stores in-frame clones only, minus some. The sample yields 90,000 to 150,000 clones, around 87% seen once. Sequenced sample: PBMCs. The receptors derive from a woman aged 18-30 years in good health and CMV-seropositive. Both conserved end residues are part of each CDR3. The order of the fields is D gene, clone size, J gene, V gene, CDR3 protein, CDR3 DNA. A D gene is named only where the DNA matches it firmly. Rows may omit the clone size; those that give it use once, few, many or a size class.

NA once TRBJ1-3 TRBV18 CASSPSGTGNTIYF TGTGCCAGCTCACCATCGGGTACTGGAAACACCATATATTTT
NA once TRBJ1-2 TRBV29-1 CSVDPDGRYGYTF TGCAGCGTTGACCCGGACGGGAGATATGGCTACACCTTC
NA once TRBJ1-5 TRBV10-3 CAISSEVLRDSNQPQHF TGTGCCATCAGTTCGGAGGTCCTACGAGATAGCAATCAGCCCCAGCATTTT
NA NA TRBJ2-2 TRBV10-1 CASSRGGGTGELFF TGCGCCAGCAGCAGGGGAGGGGGCACCGGGGAGCTGTTTTTT
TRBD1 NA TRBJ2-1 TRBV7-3 CASSLTGSDEQFF TGTGCCAGCAGCTTGACAGGGTCCGATGAGCAGTTCTTC
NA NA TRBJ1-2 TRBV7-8 CASRGGHQYGYTF TGTGCCAGCAGAGGGGGACACCAATATGGCTACACCTTC
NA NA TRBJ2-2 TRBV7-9 CASGQDRLTGELFF TGTGCCAGCGGACAAGACAGGCTCACCGGGGAGCTGTTTTTT
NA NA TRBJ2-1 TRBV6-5 CASSHDRSSYNEQFF TGTGCCAGCAGTCACGACAGGAGCTCCTACAATGAGCAGTTCTTC
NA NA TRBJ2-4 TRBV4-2 CASSDHPGDKNIQYF TGTGCCAGCAGCGATCACCCAGGGGACAAAAACATTCAGTACTTC
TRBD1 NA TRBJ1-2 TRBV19 CASSRRDRDGYTF TGTGCCAGTAGTAGACGGGACAGGGATGGCTACACCTTC
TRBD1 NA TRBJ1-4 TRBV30 CAWSVYGTGEKLFF TGTGCCTGGAGTGTATACGGGACAGGGGAAAAACTGTTTTTT
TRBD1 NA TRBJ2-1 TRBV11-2 CASSPGTGSDEQFF TGTGCCAGCAGCCCCGGGACAGGGTCGGATGAGCAGTTCTTC
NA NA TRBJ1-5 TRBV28 CASSYVPRGQPQHF TGTGCCAGCAGTTACGTCCCCCGGGGACAGCCCCAGCATTTT
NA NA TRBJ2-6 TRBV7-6 CASSSYRKESGGANVLTF TGTGCCAGCAGCTCGTATAGGAAGGAGTCTGGTGGGGCCAACGTCCTGACTTTC
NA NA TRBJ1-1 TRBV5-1 CASSWTDTNTEAFF TGCGCCAGCAGCTGGACAGATACGAACACTGAAGCTTTCTTT
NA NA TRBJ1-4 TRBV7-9 CASSHPRRTGTNEKLFF TGTGCCAGCAGCCACCCAAGGCGTACGGGAACTAATGAAAAACTGTTTTTT
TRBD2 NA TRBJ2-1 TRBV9 CASSVELAGGRTYNEQFF TGTGCCAGCAGCGTAGAACTAGCGGGAGGCCGCACCTACAATGAGCAGTTCTTC
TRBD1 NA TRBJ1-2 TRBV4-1 CASSQDGTGLYGYTF TGCGCCAGCAGCCAAGATGGGACAGGGCTCTATGGCTACACCTTC
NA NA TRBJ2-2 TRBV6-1 CASSFSGTNTGELFF TGTGCCAGCAGTTTTAGCGGAACGAACACCGGGGAGCTGTTTTTT
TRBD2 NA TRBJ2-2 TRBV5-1 CASTRGGVNTGELFF TGCGCCAGCACCCGCGGGGGGGTGAACACCGGGGAGCTGTTTTTT
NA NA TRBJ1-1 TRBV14 CASSQAPTELAEAFF TGTGCCAGCAGCCAAGCCCCGACGGAGTTAGCTGAAGCTTTCTTT
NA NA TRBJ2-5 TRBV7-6 CASSLRAGSPQETQYF TGTGCCAGCAGCTTAAGGGCAGGGTCCCCACAAGAGACCCAGTACTTC
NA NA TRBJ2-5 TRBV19 CASGNRLSGETQYF TGTGCCAGTGGTAATCGACTCTCGGGAGAGACCCAGTACTTC
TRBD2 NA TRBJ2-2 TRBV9 CASSVPLAGGTNTGELFF TGTGCCAGCAGCGTACCTCTAGCGGGGGGGACGAACACCGGGGAGCTGTTTTTT
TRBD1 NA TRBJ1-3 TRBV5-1 CASSLDPAGGRNTIYF TGCGCCAGCAGCTTGGATCCCGCAGGGGGACGAAACACCATATATTTT